One and the same sample provided the 14 T cell receptor beta chains below, sequenced in a study of T cells in Graves' hyperthyroidism and ophthalmopathy. The CDR3 regions of TCR beta were amplified from RNA transcripts. The TCR CDR3 was amplified in a first-round RT-PCR using the HTBI primer set. TCRdb reprocessed the multiplex PCR reads with MiXCR, giving one entry per CDR3 protein. The repertoire holds approximately 430,000 distinct CDR3 sequences, over 12% seen once, with roughly 13% in the top ten. Sequenced sample: blood. The receptors shown here come from a young man with Graves' ophthalmopathy.

In its sample, this clonotype was seen a few times. V is TRBV7-6 and J is TRBJ1-6; D is uncertain. The CDR3 has 14 residues. V gave up 5 bases and J gave up 3 bases, with 8 bases separating them. CDR1 and CDR2 from the germline V gene are SGHVS and FNYEAQ. The CDR3 bases are TGTGCCAGCAGCCCTAACAACTATAATTCACCCCTCCACTTT. Its protein product is CASSPNNYNSPLHF.

At least ten counts were recorded for this clonotype. The V gene is TRBV11-2, the J gene TRBJ2-5; TRBD2 matches at 9 bases. CDR3 length equals 16 residues. J was trimmed by 5 bases and V by 0 bases; bases with no gene match: 7. Looked up from germline, CDR1 is SGHAT and CDR2 is FQNNGV. The CDR3 loop reads CASSLEPGLAAETQYF. The CDR3 DNA is TGTGCCAGCAGCTTAGAACCGGGACTAGCAGCGGAGACCCAGTACTTC.

This clonotype was found many times. V usage is TRBV12-3 or TRBV12-4 and J usage is TRBJ1-5; 7 bases agree with TRBD1. There are 17 residues in the CDR3. V lost 0 bases to trimming and J lost 3 bases; unmatched junction nucleotides: 8. CDR3 amino acids: CASSLADDRAFNQPQHF. The CDR3 DNA sequence: TGTGCCAGCAGTTTAGCCGACGACAGGGCTTTCAATCAGCCCCAGCATTTT.

This clonotype was picked up a small number of times. The CDR3 coding sequence is TGTGCCAGCAGTTTGGCAGGGGGCATTACAACTAATGAAAAACTGTTTTTT. Its translation: CASSLAGGITTNEKLFF. This rearrangement joins TRBV28 to TRBJ1-4; TRBD1 matches 8 bases. CDR1 and CDR2 (germline): MDHEN, SYDVKM. CDR3 size: 17 residues. The J segment lost 0 bases and the V segment lost 3 bases, leaving 6 bases of the junction unmatched.

This clonotype was observed a handful of times. Compared with germline, one end of the junction differs, possibly owing to a read error. The chain recombines TRBV7-8 with TRBJ2-7; D not resolved. CDR3 length equals 17 residues. The germline V gene encodes CDR1 SGHVS and CDR2 FQNEAQ. In DNA form, the CDR3 reads TGCGCCAGCAGCCAAGAAGGCCTAGGACGGCTGCCCTACGAGCAGTACTTC. Translation: CASSQEGLGRLPYEQYF.

This clonotype was observed a handful of times. The rearrangement joins TRBV11-2 to TRBJ2-7, with 7 bases aligning to TRBD1. V shed 10 bases, J shed 3 bases, and the junction held 9 bases outside the gene matches. In germline, CDR1 is SGHAT, CDR2 FQNNGV. This CDR3 has 13 amino acids. CDR3 residues: CANQSQGNYEQYF. CDR3 nucleotides: TGTGCCAACCAATCACAGGGGAACTACGAGCAGTACTTC.

This clonotype came up a few times. The genes are TRBV11-2 and TRBJ2-7; perhaps TRBD2 as D (5 bases). The CDR3 sequence is 16 residues long. Germline lookup yields CDR1 SGHAT and CDR2 FQNNGV. Trimming took 2 bases from V and 0 from J, leaving 14 bases between them. The CDR3 sequence is CASSLRWRASSYEQYF. The CDR3 DNA sequence: TGTGCCAGCAGCTTAAGGTGGCGGGCGAGCTCCTACGAGCAGTACTTC.

This clonotype was observed at least ten times. The V call is TRBV7-8, the J call TRBJ2-7; 8 bases map to TRBD2. Trimming removed 3 bases from V and 2 bases from J; junction bases left unmatched: 3. Germline CDR1 is SGHVS and CDR2 is FQNEAQ. The CDR3 is 14 residues long. The DNA of the CDR3 is TGTGCCAGCAGCTTTAGCGGGGAGGCCTACGAGCAGTACTTC. Encoded protein: CASSFSGEAYEQYF.

This clonotype showed up many times. The J gene is TRBJ2-7, the V gene TRBV7-9; 9 positions match TRBD2. The CDR3 extends over 17 amino acids. The J segment lost 5 bases and the V segment lost 0 bases, leaving 11 bases of the junction unmatched. Germline assignment: CDR1 SEHNR and CDR2 FQNEAQ (reference sequence). CDR3 nucleotide sequence: TGTGCCAGCAGCTTAGCTCGCGGGACTAGCCGCTCGGACGAGCAGTACTTC. It encodes CASSLARGTSRSDEQYF. Drawing the rest from reference TRBV7-9 and TRBJ2-7, the complete variable domain is DTGVSQNPRHKITKRGQNVTFRCDPISEHNRLYWYRQTLGQGPEFLTYFQNEAQLEKSRLLSDRFSAERPKGSFSTLEIQRTEQGDSAMYLCASSLARGTSRSDEQYFGPGTRLTVT.

At least ten counts were recorded for this clonotype. V usage is TRBV12-3 or TRBV12-4 and J usage is TRBJ1-2, with TRBD1 matching over 9 bases. Germline trimming cut 5 bases from V and 4 bases from J; bases unmatched to any gene: 11. There are 16 residues in the CDR3. In DNA, the CDR3 is TGTGCCAGCAGTCCGCTGGGGACAGGGAGGGCCTATGGCTACACCTTC. Amino acid sequence: CASSPLGTGRAYGYTF.

This clonotype has a count of ten or more. The rearrangement uses TRBV6-1 and TRBJ1-5, with D possibly TRBD1 on 5 matching bases. Germline CDR1 and CDR2: MNHNS and SASEGT. CDR3 size: 16 residues. V lost 6 bases to trimming and J lost 0 bases, with 15 bases between them. CDR3 protein: CASRPRGQYSNQPQHF. As DNA, the CDR3 is TGTGCCAGCAGGCCGAGGGGTCAGTATAGCAATCAGCCCCAGCATTTT.

On this clonotype itself: Given a much more abundant clone one base away, this may be a read error. J is TRBJ2-5 and V is TRBV12-5, with TRBD2 as a possible D gene (6 bases). The germline V gene has CDR1 LGHNT and CDR2 FRNRAP. The V gene lost 1 base and the J gene lost 4 bases, with 19 bases spanning the gap. This CDR3 has 17 amino acids. The CDR3 region is CASGLGLEGLSRETQYF. CDR3 DNA sequence: TGTGCTAGTGGTTTGGGACTAGAGGGCCTATCACGAGAGACCCAGTACTTC.

This clonotype has ten or more counts. V gene TRBV11-1 combines with J gene TRBJ1-1; D gene uncertain. The CDR3 is 13 residues long. V gave up 11 bases and J gave up 4 bases, with 17 bases separating them. Germline V gene sequence: CDR1 SGHAT, CDR2 FQDESV (reference sequence). CDR3 DNA sequence: TGTGCCGGCCGCGCCCTATCCTCCACTGAAGCTTTCTTT. It translates to CAGRALSSTEAFF.

This clonotype was observed at least ten times. The J gene is TRBJ1-3, the V gene TRBV10-2; perhaps TRBD1 as D (5 bases). CDR1 is WSHSY and CDR2 is SAAADI in the germline V gene. Deletions cut 10 bases from V and 1 base from J, with 17 bases between. This CDR3 is 15 amino acids long. CDR3 sequence (DNA): TGCGCCACCAAGCAAGGGCAGGGATCTGGAAACACCATATATTTT. This encodes CATKQGQGSGNTIYF.